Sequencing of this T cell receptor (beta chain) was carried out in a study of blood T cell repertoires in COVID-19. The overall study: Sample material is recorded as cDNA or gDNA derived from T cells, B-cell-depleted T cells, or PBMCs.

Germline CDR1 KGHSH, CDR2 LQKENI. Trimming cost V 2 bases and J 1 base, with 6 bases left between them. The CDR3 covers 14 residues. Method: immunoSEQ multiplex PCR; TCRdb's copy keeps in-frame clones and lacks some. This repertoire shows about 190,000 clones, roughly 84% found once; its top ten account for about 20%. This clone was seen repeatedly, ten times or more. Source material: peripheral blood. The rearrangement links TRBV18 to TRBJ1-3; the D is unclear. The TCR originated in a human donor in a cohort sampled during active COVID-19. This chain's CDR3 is CASSPTGSGNTIYF. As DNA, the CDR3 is TGTGCCAGCTCACCAACGGGGTCTGGAAACACCATATATTTT.